The 27 T cell receptor beta chains below all came from one sample that was sequenced in a study of human T cells and chemical hapten exposure. One entry per CDR3 protein, called by TCRdb with MiXCR from the RACE reads. This table holds some 71,000 distinct CDR3 sequences, 10% found once. The time point is: patch test 2, 6 weeks after DPC sensitization. As for treatment: therapeutic diphenylcyclopropenone sensitization with weekly scalp DPC. Sample: whole blood, taken in connection with sensitization to the hapten diphenylcyclopropenone (DPC). The receptors derive from a woman in her forties or fifties with alopecia areata. Some clones in this sample may be carry-over from other donors' samples.

This clonotype was detected ten times or more. The chain links TRBV12-3 or TRBV12-4 to TRBJ1-1, with 8 bases lining up with TRBD1. The trim removed 3 bases at V and 3 bases at J, leaving 3 bases unmatched. This CDR3 is 14 amino acids long. The DNA for the CDR3 is TGTGCCAGCAGTTTTGACAGGGGCTACACTGAAGCTTTCTTT. This translates into CASSFDRGYTEAFF.

The sample holds many counts of this clonotype. The gene calls are TRBV3-1 and TRBJ2-7; the D gene is possibly TRBD1 (5 bases). There are 15 residues in the CDR3. From germline, CDR1 is LGHDT and CDR2 YNNKEL (reference sequence). V shed 3 bases and J shed 3 bases, with 15 bases lying between them. CDR3 amino acids: CASSQATGDLYEQYF. The CDR3 region has the DNA TGTGCCAGCAGCCAGGCTACAGGAGACCTCTACGAGCAGTACTTC.

There are many counts of this clonotype. The V call is TRBV24-1, the J call TRBJ2-2; possible D gene TRBD1, 6 bases. Germline values: CDR1 KGHDR, CDR2 SFDVKD. This CDR3 has 16 residues. Deletions cut 2 bases from V and 3 bases from J, with 12 bases between. The CDR3 protein is CATSDSQGPHTGELFF. The CDR3 DNA sequence: TGTGCCACCAGTGATTCACAGGGACCTCACACCGGGGAGCTGTTTTTT.

This clonotype was detected many times. The chain joins TRBV12-3 or TRBV12-4 to TRBJ1-6; D unresolved. The CDR3 is made up of 14 amino acids. Between the trimmed V and J ends, which lost 3 bases and 4 bases, there was a span of 7 bases. CDR3 nucleotide sequence: TGTGCCAGCAGTTTGGCAGCTTATAATTCACCCCTCCACTTT. Translating gives CASSLAAYNSPLHF.

This clonotype showed up many times. CDR3 residues: CASSVTASNTEAFF. CDR3 in DNA: TGTGCCAGCAGCGTAACGGCGTCCAACACTGAAGCTTTCTTT. The V and J genes are TRBV9 and TRBJ1-1, with no clear D. CDR1 is SGDLS and CDR2 is YYNGEE in the germline V gene. CDR3 length: 14 amino acids. The V end was cut by 1 base, the J end by 2 bases, with 9 bases between.

This clonotype was recorded at least ten times. V is TRBV9 and J is TRBJ2-1, with 7 bases lining up with TRBD1. Germline V CDR1 and CDR2: SGDLS, YYNGEE. This CDR3 contains 14 residues. V shed 4 bases, J shed 7 bases, and the junction held 8 bases outside the gene matches. The CDR3 nucleotides read TGTGCCAGCAGCCTTTCCGGGACAGTTAATGAGCAGTTCTTC. Protein sequence: CASSLSGTVNEQFF.

Ten or more counts support this clonotype. This chain connects TRBV7-6 to TRBJ2-1; 10 positions agree with TRBD2. Germline loops: CDR1 SGHVS, CDR2 FNYEAQ. This CDR3 is 15 amino acids long. V shed 0 bases and J 8 bases; nucleotides not matched to a gene: 4. CDR3 amino acids: CASSLAPSGSYEQFF. CDR3 nucleotides: TGTGCCAGCAGCTTAGCCCCTAGCGGGAGCTATGAGCAGTTCTTC.

This clonotype was counted ten times or more. The V gene is TRBV7-6, the J gene TRBJ2-7, with D unresolved. Germline V gene lookup returns CDR1 SGHVS and CDR2 FNYEAQ. The CDR3 loop spans 13 amino acids. Trimming shortened V by 0 bases and J by 3 bases, and 6 bases separated the two germline ends. CDR3 nucleotide sequence: TGTGCCAGCAGCTTAGCGTCCAGCTACGAGCAGTACTTC. Its protein is CASSLASSYEQYF.

This clonotype appeared many times. The J gene is TRBJ2-3, the V gene TRBV2; no firm D call. The CDR3 extends over 14 amino acids. Looked up from germline, CDR1 is SNHLY and CDR2 is FYNNEI. The V end lost 5 bases, the J end lost 0 bases, and 9 bases lay between the germline ends. The CDR3 nucleotides read TGTGCCAGCAGTTCGGGTGGTAGCACAGATACGCAGTATTTT. This codes for CASSSGGSTDTQYF.

By share, this clonotype counts as medium-sized. The chain couples TRBV6-5 to TRBJ2-5; D uncertain. V was trimmed by 2 bases and J by 3 bases, leaving 13 bases between them. Germline assignment: CDR1 MNHEY and CDR2 SVGAGI. The CDR3 is made up of 15 amino acids. Here the CDR3 DNA reads TGTGCCAGCAGTTACACGGCTACTCCCAAAGAGACCCAGTACTTC. It is translated as CASSYTATPKETQYF.

This clonotype was counted ten times or more. The genes are TRBV18 and TRBJ2-1; no clear D. Deletions cut 3 bases from V and 4 bases from J, with 13 bases between. Germline V gene lookup returns CDR1 KGHSH and CDR2 LQKENI. The CDR3 covers 15 residues. CDR3 nucleotides: TGTGCCAGCTCACCGACCACCGGGCTTTACAATGAGCAGTTCTTC. Encoded protein: CASSPTTGLYNEQFF.

This clonotype was counted only a few times. Written as DNA, the CDR3 is TGTGCCAGCAGCCCAACCTTCGGGCAGGGGAACACTGAAGCTTTCTTT. Amino acids: CASSPTFGQGNTEAFF. The V call is TRBV12-3 or TRBV12-4, the J call TRBJ1-1; D is possibly TRBD1 (5 bases). Trimming removed 6 bases at V and 1 base at J, with 18 bases between. The CDR3 totals 16 residues.

The chain carries TRBV29-1 and TRBJ2-7, with D perhaps matching TRBD1 (6 bases). The CDR3 is made up of 11 amino acids. Between the trimmed V and J ends, which lost 5 bases and 9 bases, there was a span of 14 bases. The V gene's germline CDR1 is SQVTM and CDR2 ANQGSEA. CDR3 nucleotides: TGCAGCGTTATACAGGGATTGGGGCAGTACTTC. As protein: CSVIQGLGQYF.

The table lists this clonotype with many counts. The chain couples TRBV6-2 or TRBV6-3 to TRBJ2-3; TRBD2 aligns across 16 bases. Germline trimming cut 2 bases from V and 1 base from J; bases unmatched to any gene: 6. Looked up from germline, CDR1 is MNHEY and CDR2 is SVGEGT. This CDR3 region has 19 residues. The CDR3 protein is CASSYPGLAGGPGTDTQYF. For the CDR3, the DNA is TGTGCCAGCAGTTACCCGGGACTAGCGGGAGGGCCCGGCACAGATACGCAGTATTTT.

The genes are TRBV12-3 or TRBV12-4 and TRBJ2-2; the match to TRBD2 covers 10 bases. V was clipped by 2 bases and J by 3 bases; unmatched bases: 6. The CDR3 runs to 17 residues. CDR3 nucleotide sequence: TGTGCCAGCAGTTTAATTCCTAGCGGGAGTTACACCGGGGAGCTGTTTTTT. This encodes CASSLIPSGSYTGELFF.

This clonotype was recorded many times. The chain's CDR3 is CATSGTSGFNTGELFF. The CDR3, as DNA: TGTGCCACCTCCGGGACTAGCGGTTTCAACACCGGGGAGCTGTTTTTT. J is TRBJ2-2 and V is TRBV6-1, with 11 bases that match TRBD2. CDR1 is MNHNS and CDR2 is SASEGT in the germline V gene. The trim removed 10 bases at V and 2 bases at J, leaving 9 bases unmatched. The CDR3 is 16 amino acids.

This clonotype was seen many times. This CDR3 is CASSWEGQAFF. The DNA for the CDR3 is TGTGCCAGCAGCTGGGAGGGCCAAGCTTTCTTT. This chain connects TRBV11-2 to TRBJ1-1; unclear D gene. V shed 4 bases and J shed 9 bases, with 9 bases lying between them. The CDR3 has 11 residues. Germline CDR1 SGHAT, CDR2 FQNNGV.

This clonotype was counted only a few times. The V call is TRBV7-9, the J call TRBJ1-2, with D perhaps TRBD1 (6 bases). The V end lost 9 bases, the J end lost 5 bases, and 19 bases lay between the germline ends. CDR1 and CDR2 (germline): SEHNR, FQNEAQ (reference sequence). The CDR3 length is 14 residues. CDR3 residues: CASTRGQSPYGYTF. DNA for the CDR3: TGTGCCAGTACCAGGGGCCAAAGCCCGTATGGCTACACCTTC.

This clonotype has only a few counts. Here the CDR3 reads CASSFSGHFLMNTEAFF. In nucleotides, the CDR3 is TGTGCCAGCAGTTTCTCAGGCCATTTTCTTATGAACACTGAAGCTTTCTTT. The rearrangement links TRBV12-3 or TRBV12-4 to TRBJ1-1; D unresolved. CDR3 length: 17 amino acids. V dropped 3 bases and J dropped 0 bases, with 17 bases sitting between them.

This clonotype was counted between two and nine times. This rearrangement joins TRBV19 to TRBJ2-4; TRBD1 matches at 9 bases. The V gene's germline CDR1 is LNHDA and CDR2 SQIVND (reference sequence). The CDR3 covers 14 residues. With V trimmed by 7 bases and J by 8 bases, 9 bases remained unmatched. The CDR3 DNA follows: TGTGCCAGTACCCGGGACAGGGTGGCGGACATTCAGTACTTC. Its translation is CASTRDRVADIQYF.

This clonotype was counted at least ten times. The chain couples TRBV6-6 to TRBJ2-2; D is undetermined. The CDR3 has 15 amino acids. Germline CDR1 is MNHNY and CDR2 is SVGAGI (reference sequence). Trimming removed 4 bases from V and 3 bases from J, with 12 bases in between. The CDR3 bases are TGTGCCAGCAGTTTCGACGGACCAGACACCGGGGAGCTGTTTTTT. Protein: CASSFDGPDTGELFF.

This clonotype occurred many times. V and J are TRBV20-1 and TRBJ2-7; 7 nucleotides match TRBD2. Germline V gene lookup returns CDR1 DFQATT and CDR2 SNEGSKA (reference sequence). This CDR3 has 13 amino acids. After removal of 3 bases from V and 5 bases from J, the junction contained 7 bases not matched to a gene. Written as DNA, the CDR3 is TGCAGTGCTAGGGGGGGGATAGCCCACGAGCAGTACTTC. Amino acids: CSARGGIAHEQYF.

This clonotype was found once. A much larger clone is a single base away; this may be a read error. The chain links TRBV11-2 to TRBJ1-1; D is unresolved. V lost 5 bases, J lost 3 bases, and 19 bases lay in between. CDR1 SGHAT and CDR2 FQNNGV come from the germline V gene. The CDR3 consists of 16 residues. The CDR3 bases are TGTGCCAGCAGCCAATCGGACGTCGGATTTTACACTGAAGCTTTCTTT. Protein product: CASSQSDVGFYTEAFF.

This clonotype appeared many times. The chain recombines TRBV12-3 or TRBV12-4 with TRBJ1-6, with D uncertain. There are 12 residues in the CDR3. V was clipped by 3 bases and J by 12 bases, with 9 bases between them. CDR3: CASSFSSEPLHF. CDR3 nucleotides: TGTGCCAGCAGTTTCTCAAGCGAACCCCTCCACTTT.

The V call is TRBV28, the J call TRBJ1-5, with D uncertain. Per germline, CDR1 MDHEN and CDR2 SYDVKM. V was shortened by 2 bases and J by 4 bases, with 9 bases between the two germline ends. This CDR3 is built from 14 residues. The CDR3 nucleotides are TGTGCCAGCAGTTTACGCAGATTAAATCAGCCCCAGCATTTT. It is translated as CASSLRRLNQPQHF.

The J gene is TRBJ2-5, the V gene TRBV5-6; TRBD2 might be the D (6 bases). This CDR3 has 15 residues. CDR1 is SGHDT, CDR2 YYEEEE, per germline. The V gene lost 4 bases and the J gene lost 7 bases, with 20 bases spanning the gap. The CDR3 region is CASSPPGLLPGTQYF. For the CDR3, the DNA is TGTGCCAGCAGCCCGCCGGGACTCCTCCCGGGGACCCAGTACTTC.

This chain joins TRBV7-2 and TRBJ2-5; no reliable D call. Trimming left V 0 bases short and J 3 bases short, with 11 bases between. Germline loops: CDR1 SGHTA, CDR2 FQGNSA. The CDR3 is 15 residues long. The CDR3, as DNA: TGTGCCAGCAGCTTAGCGGCAATTAAAGAAGAGACCCAGTACTTC. This encodes CASSLAAIKEETQYF.